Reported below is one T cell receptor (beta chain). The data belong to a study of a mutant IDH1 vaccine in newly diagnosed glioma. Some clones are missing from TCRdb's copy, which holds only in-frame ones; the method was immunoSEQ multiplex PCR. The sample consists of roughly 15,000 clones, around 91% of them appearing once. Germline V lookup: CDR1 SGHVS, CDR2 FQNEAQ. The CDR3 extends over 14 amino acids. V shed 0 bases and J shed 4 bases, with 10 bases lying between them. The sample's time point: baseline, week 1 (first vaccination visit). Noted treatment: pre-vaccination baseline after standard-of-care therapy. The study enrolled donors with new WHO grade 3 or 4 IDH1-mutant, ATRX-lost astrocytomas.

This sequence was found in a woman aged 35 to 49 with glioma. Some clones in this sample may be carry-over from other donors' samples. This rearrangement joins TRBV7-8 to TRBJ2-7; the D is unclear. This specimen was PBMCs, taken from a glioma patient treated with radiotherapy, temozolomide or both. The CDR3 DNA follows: TGTGCCAGCAGCTTAGCTCCCGCACTATACGAGCAGTACTTC. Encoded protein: CASSLAPALYEQYF. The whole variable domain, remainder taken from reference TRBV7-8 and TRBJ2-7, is GAGVSQSPRYKVAKRGQDVALRCDPISGHVSLFWYQQALGQGPEFLTYFQNEAQLDKSGLPSDRFFAERPEGSVSTLKIQRTQQEDSAVYLCASSLAPALYEQYFGPGTRLTVT.